This entry concerns a single T cell receptor beta chain. There is no known antigen for this receptor. It has no much larger one-base neighbor in the sample; base qualities were not kept. Trimming at the junction amounts to 6 bases on V and 1 base on J, and the germline ends lie 16 bases apart. CDR1 and CDR2, per the germline V gene, are SGHRS and YFSETQ. The CDR3 starts with the cysteine, ends with the phenylalanine, and has 15 residues. CDR3 DNA is the only sequence kept; it has 45 bases, read in frame from the first base. Every donor in the study was a healthy Caucasian. Three pairs of female monozygotic twins, all aged roughly 18 to 30 years, made up the twin cohort. Miltenyi CD45RO+ enrichment and human naive T-cell isolation kits were used to isolate memory (CD45RO+) and naive T cells from PBMC. Libraries came from 5' RACE. The sequencing machine was an Illumina HiSeq 2000. A universal primer binding site was added through template switching, and the final cDNA carried a unique molecular identifier so that TCR cDNA molecules could be counted accurately. Specific primers in the conserved constant-segment region were used to synthesize first-strand cDNA for the TCR alpha and beta chains. Each cDNA library was double barcoded, with a SMART-Mk sample barcode plus Illumina barcodes, to control for contamination. TruSeq adapter sequences, together with Illumina sample barcodes, were added in two successive PCR steps. Sequencing of the TCR alpha and beta cDNA libraries was done on the Illumina HiSeq platform using custom primers. As for how the authors treated the data: Unique molecular identifiers were extracted from raw reads with MiGEC, and CDR3 positions were determined with MiXCR. Recombination models were inferred per individual with the repgenHMM and IGoR tools using an EM algorithm. The tcR package in R was used for shared clonotype analysis, with sharing normalized by the product of cloneset sizes. To study raw recombination free of thymic and clonal selection effects, out-of-frame nonproductive sequences were analyzed. TCRdb passed the public sequencing reads through fastp at Q25 and MiXCR, retaining productive beta sequences. A single entry per CDR3 protein holds the most common genes and DNA from its merged rows. TCRdb assigned the V and J calls; the authors' analysis was not used. The sample data list about 240,000 distinct CDR3 sequences, and approximately 11% of these were observed just once. The top ten hold around 4% of the sample.

The record originates from a study of identical twins (dated by TCRdb to about 2016). Regarding the study in general: The study deep-sequenced TCR alpha and beta repertoires from monozygotic twins, unrelated adults of various ages and cord blood to test whether fetal clonotypes persist. To rule out contamination, the twin experiments were replicated at different times with different library preparation protocols.

The full study reports these points: Abundant cord blood beta clonotypes carried fewer insertions; young adult naive repertoires showed a weaker similar trend, while memory repertoires showed none. A weaker excess of twin sharing was found in beta out-of-frame sequences because the signal-to-noise ratio was lowered by fewer shared sequences. In monozygotic twins, recombination models systematically underestimated out-of-frame TCR alpha sharing, but the models matched the sharing seen between unrelated individuals. Because the same donors could not be followed over many years, conclusions were based on cross-sectional statistical analysis. Compared with coincidental sharing between unrelated individuals, out-of-frame TCR alpha sequences shared between twins showed an excess of sequences with low generation probability. Invariant T cells such as MAIT and iNKT could partly confound zero-insertion analyses, though diverse VJ usage argued against this for most clonotypes.

These data were likewise used in another study, on yellow fever vaccine responses in identical twins. As the second paper documents: The T cell response to vaccination in identical twins was reported by the authors to appear partly convergent and partly personalized. The study precisely tracked vaccine-responding T cell clones in identical twins.

Sequenced input: memory (CD45RO+) T cells sorted from blood. Read against the paper, the sample's cell subset or site label means: CD45RO+ enriched T cells. The TCR sequence derives from a woman aged 18-35 years in good health. The chain employs TRBV5-1 and TRBJ1-1; possibly the D gene is TRBD1, per 5 matching bases. The CDR3 protein sequence reads: CASNSVGVGNTEAFF. The nucleotide sequence is given as TGCGCCAGCAACTCGGTGGGGGTGGGGAACACTGAAGCTTTCTTT.